This is a list of T cell receptor beta chains from one sample in a study of identical twins. TCRdb re-derived calls from the 5' RACE reads in MiXCR, one entry per CDR3 protein. The sample includes approximately 500,000 distinct CDR3 sequences, around 15% seen only once; the top ten take more than 0.4%. These records were also assigned to another study, of yellow fever vaccine responses in identical twins.

Sequenced input: CD4+ T cells sorted from blood. The receptor source for this set is a woman aged 18-29 years in good health. Each CDR3 is given with its conserved first and last residue. D genes are given only for firm matches. Rows give clone size only sometimes, using once, few, many, or a class for an expanded clone.

D gene: .
J gene: TRBJ2-3
V gene: TRBV2
clone size: medium-sized
CDR3 DNA: TGTGCCAGCAGTGAAGCGACTCACACAGATACGCAGTATTTT
CDR3 protein: CASSEATHTDTQYF

D gene: TRBD2
J gene: TRBJ2-1
V gene: TRBV20-1
clone size: once
CDR3 DNA: TGCAGTGCCTCAGGACTAGTATGGTGGGACAATGAGCAGTTCTTC
CDR3 protein: CSASGLVWWDNEQFF

D gene: TRBD2
J gene: TRBJ2-3
V gene: TRBV9
clone size: .
CDR3 DNA: TGTGCCAGCAGCGTAGATAGAGCGGGAGCCCAAGATACGCAGTATTTT
CDR3 protein: CASSVDRAGAQDTQYF

D gene: .
J gene: TRBJ2-2
V gene: TRBV7-9
clone size: few
CDR3 DNA: TGTGCCAGCAGCCTCGGTTCCCGGGAGCTGTTTTTT
CDR3 protein: CASSLGSRELFF

D gene: .
J gene: TRBJ2-3
V gene: TRBV5-1
clone size: many
CDR3 DNA: TGCGCCAGCAGCCGGAGCGGGTCGACTAGCACAGATACGCAGTATTTT
CDR3 protein: CASSRSGSTSTDTQYF

D gene: .
J gene: TRBJ2-5
V gene: TRBV13
clone size: once
CDR3 DNA: TGTGCCAGCAGCTTTCCCAAGCAAGAGACCCAGTACTTC
CDR3 protein: CASSFPKQETQYF

D gene: .
J gene: TRBJ2-7
V gene: TRBV24-1
clone size: .
CDR3 DNA: TGTGCCACCAGTGATTCCAGGGTGGGGAACTACGAGCAGTACTTC
CDR3 protein: CATSDSRVGNYEQYF

D gene: .
J gene: TRBJ1-2
V gene: TRBV12-3/TRBV12-4
clone size: few
CDR3 DNA: TGTGCCAGCAGCTTAGATGGACACCCAGGCGGGTATGGCTACACCTTC
CDR3 protein: CASSLDGHPGGYGYTF

D gene: TRBD1
J gene: TRBJ1-1
V gene: TRBV3-1
clone size: .
CDR3 DNA: TGTGCCAGCAGCCCCCTTGGACAGGGGTATGGTGAAGCTTTCTTT
CDR3 protein: CASSPLGQGYGEAFF

D gene: TRBD1
J gene: TRBJ2-1
V gene: TRBV5-5
clone size: few
CDR3 DNA: TGTGCCAGCAGCTTTAGGGGACAGGTCTACAATGAGCAGTTCTTC
CDR3 protein: CASSFRGQVYNEQFF

D gene: TRBD2
J gene: TRBJ2-7
V gene: TRBV20-1
clone size: few
CDR3 DNA: TGCAGCGCTCCCCCGACTAGCGGGAAGTCCCCCTACGAGCAGTACTTC
CDR3 protein: CSAPPTSGKSPYEQYF

D gene: TRBD1
J gene: TRBJ2-1
V gene: TRBV12-3/TRBV12-4
clone size: .
CDR3 DNA: TGTGCCAGTGACTCCGGGACAGGGTTGAATGAGCAGTTCTTC
CDR3 protein: CASDSGTGLNEQFF

D gene: TRBD1
J gene: TRBJ1-2
V gene: TRBV5-1
clone size: .
CDR3 DNA: TGCGCCAGCAGCTTGGCAGGGGGAAATGGCTATGGCTACACCTTC
CDR3 protein: CASSLAGGNGYGYTF

D gene: .
J gene: TRBJ1-6
V gene: TRBV6-5
clone size: few
CDR3 DNA: TGTGCCAGCAGTTACTCGGAAACTTCACCCCTCCACTTT
CDR3 protein: CASSYSETSPLHF

D gene: .
J gene: TRBJ1-1
V gene: TRBV12-3/TRBV12-4
clone size: .
CDR3 DNA: TGTGCCAGCAGTTCCCGTGCGGGAAACACTGAAGCTTTCTTT
CDR3 protein: CASSSRAGNTEAFF

D gene: TRBD1
J gene: TRBJ1-1
V gene: TRBV5-1
clone size: .
CDR3 DNA: TGCGCCAGCAGCTTTGAACAGGGGGTTGAAGCTTTCTTT
CDR3 protein: CASSFEQGVEAFF

D gene: TRBD2
J gene: TRBJ2-1
V gene: TRBV7-2
clone size: few
CDR3 DNA: TGTGCCAGCAGCTTGGGTTCACTAGCGGGGATTAATGAGCAGTTCTTC
CDR3 protein: CASSLGSLAGINEQFF

D gene: .
J gene: TRBJ1-2
V gene: TRBV19
clone size: .
CDR3 DNA: TGTGCCAGTAGTATCAAGGGCGGCTATGGCTACACCTTC
CDR3 protein: CASSIKGGYGYTF

D gene: TRBD1
J gene: TRBJ1-1
V gene: TRBV11-2
clone size: few
CDR3 DNA: TGTGCCAGCAGCTTACTCCCGGGACAGACGAACACTGAAGCTTTCTTT
CDR3 protein: CASSLLPGQTNTEAFF

D gene: .
J gene: TRBJ1-1
V gene: TRBV25-1
clone size: .
CDR3 DNA: TGTGCCAGCAGTCGAGAGGGACACACAAAAAACACTGAAGCTTTCTTT
CDR3 protein: CASSREGHTKNTEAFF

D gene: .
J gene: TRBJ2-3
V gene: TRBV2
clone size: few
CDR3 DNA: TGTGCCAGCATTGGTGAGATCACAGATACGCAGTATTTT
CDR3 protein: CASIGEITDTQYF

D gene: .
J gene: TRBJ2-5
V gene: TRBV2
clone size: .
CDR3 DNA: TGTGCCAGCAGTTGGAACCGAAAAGAGACCCAGTACTTC
CDR3 protein: CASSWNRKETQYF